The entry below describes one T cell receptor beta chain. There is no known antigen for this receptor. No base quality information exists; no much larger clone differs at one position. V is clipped by 7 bases and J by 3 bases, and the sequence between their germline boundaries is 12 bases long. The CDR3 has 13 amino acids, counting the end cysteine and phenylalanine. Just CDR3 DNA is preserved here, 39 bases in frame from base 1. The entry originates in a study of T-cell reconstitution after alpha-beta-depleted transplantation in children listed by TCRdb under 2016. For the wider study: T-cell immune reconstitution after TCRalphabeta/CD19-depleted allogeneic hematopoietic cell transplantation in children was quantitatively tracked in the study by means of TCR repertoire profiling.

Library preparation employed PCR. TCRdb shows the sequencer as Illumina HiSeq 2500. Molecular barcoding was employed in the preparation of TCR libraries, with unique molecular identifiers being used to normalize TCRbeta repertoire quantification. TCRdb reanalyzed the raw reads on its own, using fastp at Q25 for trimming and MiXCR for clone calling, and kept in-frame beta chains. Every CDR3 protein is listed once, alongside the most common genes and DNA of its rows. Here the sample has around 600,000 distinct CDR3 sequences; about 10% occur a single time. The ten top clones hold less than 5% of the sample.

The receptor comes from a human donor who donated a stem cell graft to a child with acute myeloid leukemia. This sample comprised PBMCs from the stem cell graft donor, obtained from the stem cell graft. The rearranged segments are TRBV12-3 or TRBV12-4 and TRBJ1-1; no D gene is confidently identified. The CDR3 sequence is CASTLKGYTEAFF. Here is the DNA: TGTGCCAGCACCTTAAAAGGTTACACTGAAGCTTTCTTT.